This TCR beta chain was captured in a study of blood T cell repertoires in COVID-19 (dated by TCRdb to the early 2020s). In terms of the full investigation: Collaborator samples came from the United States, Italy and Spain and covered acute and convalescent phases of COVID-19. The prospective study material was composed of cDNA or gDNA derived from T cells, B-cell-depleted T cells, or PBMCs. Deeply sampled blood TCRbeta repertoires from subjects exposed to, actively infected with, or recovered from COVID-19 were included in the dataset. The repertoires were released in a freely available public database meant as a resource for research on the immune response to SARS-CoV-2. Samples came from the ongoing ImmuneRACE study (first 160 participants) plus 1,254 subjects from 6 global collaborators. A de-identified subject ID, COVID-19 status, age in years and sex were almost always included in the sample metadata. Where available, HLA class I and class II types were taken from metadata supplied by the sample provider and were not determined by assay-based typing. Study-wide findings and limitations: The amount of clinical and demographic metadata varied by source and participant and was provided uncurated.

TCRbeta CDR3 regions were amplified from genomic DNA using the immunoSEQ Assay, a bias-controlled multiplex PCR. Processing in the source paper ran as follows. The number of nucleated cells in each sample was estimated from the amplification of reference gene primers within the assay. To quantify the absolute abundance of each unique TCRbeta CDR3 rearrangement, sequence reads were collapsed and filtered. For each sample, productive Simpson clonality was calculated as the square root of Simpson's diversity index over productive rearrangements. Here the immuneACCESS table is served through TCRdb, limited to in-frame sequences with V and J called. Missing clones are a known gap in these copies; in checked studies unresolved V genes cover under half, and the rest lacks a known reason. The V and J calls and clone size were taken over from that table, and D and trimming were inferred from the DNA. The sample table records 200,000 to 250,000 clones; 70% to 85% of these occur just once. The ten most abundant clones make up 1.5% to 2% of the sample.

Collaborating institutions collected whole blood in K2EDTA tubes following their own protocols. For TCRbeta analysis, collaborator samples were shipped as frozen whole blood, as isolated PBMCs, or as DNA extracted from either sample type. As encoded in the germline V gene, CDR1 is SGHRS while CDR2 is YFSETQ. Trimmed from V: 0 bases; trimmed from J: 5 bases; junction bases lacking a gene match: 5. The CDR3 has 16 amino acids, counting the end cysteine and phenylalanine. The only DNA kept is the CDR3, 48 bases in frame from the first base. About this clone: Its antigen is unknown. Per-nucleotide qualities are absent, and no much larger clonotype sits a single base away.

The sequence came from a woman older than 75 with acute or convalescent COVID-19. The specimen was peripheral blood. This receptor chain uses TRBV5-1 and TRBJ2-5, and TRBD2 matches 12 of the central bases. The sequence in DNA is TGCGCCAGCAGCTTGGGGCTAGCGGGAGGGTTTGAGACCCAGTACTTC. Translated, it gives CASSLGLAGGFETQYF.